This T cell receptor beta chain was obtained from a study of OX40 agonist ivuxolimab in advanced cancers. Notes on the study in general: Normalized T-cell clonal expansion was also low in some nonresponders. On average, a greater number of expanded clones characterised CD8+ T cells relative to CD4+. It was not determined which antigens were specifically recognized by the peripheral T cells that had undergone clonal expansion.

Profiling relied on immunoSEQ multiplex PCR, and the TCRdb table lists in-frame clones only, not all of them. The table has some 86,000 clones, roughly nine tenths seen once. The germline V gene encodes CDR1 SGHRS and CDR2 YFSETQ. Trimming removed 0 bases at V and 5 bases at J, with 17 bases between. This CDR3 is 16 amino acids long. Worth noting for this clone: What it recognizes is unknown.

The clonotype comes from an adult with an advanced solid tumor such as melanoma, head and neck, liver or kidney cancer. The sequencing here drew on CD4+ or CD8+ T cells sorted from blood, taken in a trial of the OX40 agonist ivuxolimab. The rearrangement joins TRBV5-1 to TRBJ2-5; D unclear. In DNA form, the CDR3 reads TGCGCCAGCAGCTTGGTAGGCGGTGGAACGACGGAGACCCAGTACTTC. Residues: CASSLVGGGTTETQYF. Complete variable domain (other parts from reference TRBV5-1 and TRBJ2-5): KAGVTQTPRYLIKTRGQQVTLSCSPISGHRSVSWYQQTPGQGLQFLFEYFSETQRNKGNFPGRFSGRQFSNSRSEMNVSTLELGDSALYLCASSLVGGGTTETQYFGPGTRLLVL.